These 5 T cell receptor beta chains came from one sample sequenced in a study of regulatory T cells in long-lasting Graves disease. TCR beta libraries were built with iRepertoire HTBI primers and Arm-PCR of CDR3 regions. TCRdb re-derived calls from the multiplex PCR reads in MiXCR, one entry per CDR3 protein. This sample has about 450,000 distinct CDR3 sequences, with about a sixth found just once. Stated time point: newly diagnosed GD, antithyroid drugs for less than 3 months. Following extraction of RNA from PBMCs, that RNA was used to make the TCR library. A further study also used this sample, focusing on T cells in Graves' hyperthyroidism and ophthalmopathy.

Here the sequenced sample was peripheral blood mononuclear cells (PBMCs), taken at new diagnosis, from a patient treated with antithyroid drugs. All receptors come from a woman in her 30s with Graves disease.

In its sample, this clonotype was seen many times. The chain employs TRBV2 and TRBJ1-1, with D possibly TRBD1 on 5 matching bases. Germline V gene lookup returns CDR1 SNHLY and CDR2 FYNNEI. This CDR3 region has 16 residues. V lost 3 bases and J 1 base, leaving 15 bases between the germline ends. This CDR3 reads CASSDRGVEGNTEAFF. The CDR3 DNA sequence: TGTGCCAGCAGTGATCGGGGGGTGGAGGGGAACACTGAAGCTTTCTTT.

This clonotype was seen repeatedly, ten times or more. This chain connects TRBV7-3 to TRBJ1-1; tentatively, D is TRBD1 (6 bases). Looked up from germline, CDR1 is SGHTA and CDR2 is FQGTGA. The CDR3 sequence is 14 residues long. V lost 5 bases, J lost 6 bases, and 16 bases lay in between. CDR3 bases: TGTGCCAGCAGCACCTATCTGGGGGCCCCTGAAGCTTTCTTT. Translated, it gives CASSTYLGAPEAFF.

This clonotype came up many times. The CDR3 bases are TGTGCCAGCAGTCAATACCCTCAAGACCTTAAAACTGAAGCTTTCTTT. Amino acids: CASSQYPQDLKTEAFF. The chain employs TRBV27 and TRBJ1-1, with D unresolved. V lost 5 bases and J 5 bases, leaving 21 bases between the germline ends. This CDR3 is built from 16 residues. From germline, CDR1 is MNHEY and CDR2 SMNVEV (reference sequence).

The sample holds many counts of this clonotype. V gene TRBV4-3 combines with J gene TRBJ1-2, with TRBD1 identical over 7 bases. Germline CDR1 is LGHNA and CDR2 is YSLEER. The V segment lost 4 bases and the J segment 1 base; nucleotides outside the gene matches: 6. The CDR3 consists of 15 residues. The CDR3 nucleotides read TGCGCCAGCAGCCCCCAGCGACAGGGTAACTATGGCTACACCTTC. Residues: CASSPQRQGNYGYTF.

In this sample, this clonotype turned up many times. The chain joins TRBV11-2 to TRBJ2-1; a possible D gene is TRBD2 (6 bases). From germline, CDR1 is SGHAT and CDR2 FQNNGV. This CDR3 has 15 residues. V lost 4 bases and J 2 bases, leaving 12 bases between the germline ends. In nucleotides, the CDR3 is TGTGCCAGCAGCTCGGGACTTTTTACCTACAATGAGCAGTTCTTC. Translated: CASSSGLFTYNEQFF.